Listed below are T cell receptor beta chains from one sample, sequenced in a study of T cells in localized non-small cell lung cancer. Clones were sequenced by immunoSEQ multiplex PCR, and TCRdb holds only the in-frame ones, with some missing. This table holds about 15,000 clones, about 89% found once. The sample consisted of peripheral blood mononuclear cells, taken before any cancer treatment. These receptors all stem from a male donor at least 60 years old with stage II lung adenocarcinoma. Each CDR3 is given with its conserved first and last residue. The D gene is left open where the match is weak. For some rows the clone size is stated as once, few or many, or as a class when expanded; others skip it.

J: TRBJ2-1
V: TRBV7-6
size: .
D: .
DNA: TGTGCCAGCAGCTTAGACGATTACAATGAGCAGTTCTTC
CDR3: CASSLDDYNEQFF

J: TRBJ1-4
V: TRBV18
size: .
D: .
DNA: TGTGCCAGCTCACTTCGGCCACCCGCAACTAATGAAAAGCTGTTTTTT
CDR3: CASSLRPPATNEKLFF

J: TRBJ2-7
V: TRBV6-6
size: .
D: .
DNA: TGTGCCAGCAGTTACGCCCAGGGGGGGAGATACTACGAGCAGTACTTC
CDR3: CASSYAQGGRYYEQYF

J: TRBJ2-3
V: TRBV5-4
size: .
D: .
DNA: TGTGCCACAACTGACGGGGTACACACAGATGCGCAGTATTTT
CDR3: CATTDGVHTDAQYF

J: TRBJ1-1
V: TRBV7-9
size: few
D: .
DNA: TGTGCCAGCAGCGGACAAGTAAACACTGAAGCTTTCTTT
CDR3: CASSGQVNTEAFF

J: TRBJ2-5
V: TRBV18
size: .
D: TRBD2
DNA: TGTGCCAGCTCACCTACGGGAGGGCCCGGAGAGACCCAGTACTTC
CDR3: CASSPTGGPGETQYF

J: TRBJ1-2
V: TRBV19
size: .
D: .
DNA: TGTGCCAGTAGTATCGATATCGGTGGAACCAACTATGGCTACACCTTC
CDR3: CASSIDIGGTNYGYTF

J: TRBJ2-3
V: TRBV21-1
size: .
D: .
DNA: TGTGCCAGCAGCAGCGTCTATGGCACAGATACGCAGTATTTT
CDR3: CASSSVYGTDTQYF

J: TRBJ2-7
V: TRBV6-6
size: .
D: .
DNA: TGTGCCAGCAGTCTCAACAGGGACTACGAGCAGTACTTC
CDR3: CASSLNRDYEQYF

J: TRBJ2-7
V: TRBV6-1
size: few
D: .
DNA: TGTGCCAGCAGTGAGGGGACGGCCAAGGGAGCCGAGCAGTACTTC
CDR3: CASSEGTAKGAEQYF

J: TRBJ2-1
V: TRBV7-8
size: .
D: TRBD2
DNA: TGTGCCAGCAGCTTAGAAGCGGGAGGGTACTACAATGAGCAGTTCTTC
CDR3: CASSLEAGGYYNEQFF

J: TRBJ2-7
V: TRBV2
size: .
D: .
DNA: TGTGCCAGCAGTATAACTCGAAGCTCCTACGAGCAGTACTTC
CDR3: CASSITRSSYEQYF

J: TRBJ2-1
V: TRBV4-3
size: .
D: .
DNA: TGCGCCAGCAGCCAAGATCTTGTTGGCGGGGACGCGCAGTTCTTC
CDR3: CASSQDLVGGDAQFF

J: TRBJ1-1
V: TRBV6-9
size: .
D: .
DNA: TGTGCCAGCGGTGGGAACACTGAAGCTTTCTTT
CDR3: CASGGNTEAFF

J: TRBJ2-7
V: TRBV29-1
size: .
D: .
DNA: TGCAGCGTCGCGAAGGGGGGCAGGGGCTACGAGCAGTACTTC
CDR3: CSVAKGGRGYEQYF

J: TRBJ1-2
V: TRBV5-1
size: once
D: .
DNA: TGCGCCAGCAGCCCGGGGACGGTGAACTATGGCTACACCTTC
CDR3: CASSPGTVNYGYTF

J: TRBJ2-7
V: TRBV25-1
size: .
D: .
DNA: TGTGCCAGCAGTAAAACACCTTCCTACGAGCAGTACTTC
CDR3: CASSKTPSYEQYF

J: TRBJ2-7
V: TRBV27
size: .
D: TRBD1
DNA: TGTGCCAGCAGTTTAAGTTGGACAGGGAACTACGAGCAGTACTTC
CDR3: CASSLSWTGNYEQYF

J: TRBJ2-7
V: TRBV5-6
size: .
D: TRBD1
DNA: TGTGCCAGCAGCGGGACGACAGGGGCACGCGAGCAGTACTTC
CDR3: CASSGTTGAREQYF

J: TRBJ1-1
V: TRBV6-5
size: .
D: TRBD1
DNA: TGTGCCAGCAGTTCGTCGCGGCGGGACAGGGGGGAAGCTTTCTTT
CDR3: CASSSSRRDRGEAFF

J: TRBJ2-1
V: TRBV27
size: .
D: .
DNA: TGTGCCAGCAGCTTCTATGGGGGAGACATAAATGAGCAGTTCTTC
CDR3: CASSFYGGDINEQFF

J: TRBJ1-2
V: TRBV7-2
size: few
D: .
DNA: TGTGCCAGCAGCTTAGGAGGGTGGGACTATGGCTACACCTTC
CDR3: CASSLGGWDYGYTF

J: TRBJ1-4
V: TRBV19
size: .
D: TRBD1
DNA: TGTGCCAGTAGTTTCTCAGGGGGTACGGCTAATGAAAAACTGTTTTTT
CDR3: CASSFSGGTANEKLFF

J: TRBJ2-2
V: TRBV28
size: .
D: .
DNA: TGTGCCAGCGTTACAGGGCCTAACACCGGGGAGCTGTTTTTT
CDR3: CASVTGPNTGELFF

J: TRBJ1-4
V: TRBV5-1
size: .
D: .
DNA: TGCGCCAGCAGCCCAGGTCGACACGGAATGACTAATGAAAAACTGTTTTTT
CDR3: CASSPGRHGMTNEKLFF

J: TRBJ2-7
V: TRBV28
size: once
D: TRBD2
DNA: TGTGCCAGCAGTTTATCGGGCGGGAGTTACGAGCAGTACTTC
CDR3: CASSLSGGSYEQYF

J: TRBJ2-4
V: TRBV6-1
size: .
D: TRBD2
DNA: TGTGCCAGCACCCCGGGACTAGGGGTTAACATTCAGTACTTC
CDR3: CASTPGLGVNIQYF

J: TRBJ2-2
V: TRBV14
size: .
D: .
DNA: TGTGCCAGCAGCCGGTCCGGGACGAAAACCGGGGAGCTGTTTTTT
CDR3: CASSRSGTKTGELFF

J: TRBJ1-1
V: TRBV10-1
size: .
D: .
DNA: TGCGCCAGCAGTCCAGGAGGGTCTTCTACTGAAGCTTTCTTT
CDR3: CASSPGGSSTEAFF

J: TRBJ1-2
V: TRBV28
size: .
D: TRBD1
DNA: TGTGCCAGCAGCCAGGACAGGGCTGAGGGCTACACCTTC
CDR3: CASSQDRAEGYTF

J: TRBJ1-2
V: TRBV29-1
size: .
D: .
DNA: TGCAGCGCCGGTGGGGGGGCGGACTATGGCTACACCTTC
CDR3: CSAGGGADYGYTF

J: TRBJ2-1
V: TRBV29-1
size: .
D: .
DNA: TGCAGCGTTGACGTACAGGGAGGGGTCTACAATGAGCAGTTCTTC
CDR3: CSVDVQGGVYNEQFF

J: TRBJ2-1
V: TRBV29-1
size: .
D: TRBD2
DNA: TGCAGCGTTGAAGCCAAGCGGGAGCCTTACAATGAGCAGTTCTTC
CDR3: CSVEAKREPYNEQFF

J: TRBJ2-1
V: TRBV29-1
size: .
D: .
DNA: TGCAGCGGCAGAGGGAGAGGAAATGAGCAGTTCTTC
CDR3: CSGRGRGNEQFF

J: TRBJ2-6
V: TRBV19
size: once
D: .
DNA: TGTGCCAGTACCCCCCTCAGCTCTGGGGCCAACGTCCTGACTTTC
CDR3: CASTPLSSGANVLTF

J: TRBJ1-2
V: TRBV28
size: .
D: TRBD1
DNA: TGTGCCAGCAGTCTCGGGACAGGAGGGGGGCATGGCTACACCTTC
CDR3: CASSLGTGGGHGYTF

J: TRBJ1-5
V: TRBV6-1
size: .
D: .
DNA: TGTGCCAGCAGTGTCGACAGGTTGCAGCCCCAGCATTTT
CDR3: CASSVDRLQPQHF

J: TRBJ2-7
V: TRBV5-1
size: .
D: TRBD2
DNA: TGCGCCAGCAGCTTGGAGGGGCGACTAGCGTCCTACGAGCAGTACTTC
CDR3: CASSLEGRLASYEQYF

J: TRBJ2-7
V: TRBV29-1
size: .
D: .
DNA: TGCAGCGTCGCGGACGGAGATTGGAGGTACTTC
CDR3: CSVADGDWRYF

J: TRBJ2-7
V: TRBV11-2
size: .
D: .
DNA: TGTGCCAGCAGCCCGGTTACCTACGAGCAGTACTTC
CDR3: CASSPVTYEQYF

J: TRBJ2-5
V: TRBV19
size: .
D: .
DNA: TGTGCCAGTAGTGTGAAACAGTACCAAGAGACCCAGTACTTC
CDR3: CASSVKQYQETQYF

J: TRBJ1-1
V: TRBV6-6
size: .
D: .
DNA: TGTGCCAGCAGTGACGGACAGAACACTGAAGCTTTCTTT
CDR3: CASSDGQNTEAFF

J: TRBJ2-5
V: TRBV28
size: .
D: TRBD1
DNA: TGTGCCAGCAGTAACAGGGGAGTTGAAGAGACCCAGTACTTC
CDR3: CASSNRGVEETQYF

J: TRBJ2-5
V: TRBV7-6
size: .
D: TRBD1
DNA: TGTGCCAGCAGCTTAGGGGACAGCCACCAAGAGACCCAGTACTTC
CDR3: CASSLGDSHQETQYF

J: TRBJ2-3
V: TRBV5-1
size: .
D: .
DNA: TGCGCCAGCAGCTTGGCCCCTCGAGATACGCAGTATTTT
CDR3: CASSLAPRDTQYF

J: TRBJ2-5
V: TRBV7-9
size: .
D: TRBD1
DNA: TGTGCCAGCAGCTTGAGATCCGGGACAGGGAACTACCAAGAGACCCAGTACTTC
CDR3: CASSLRSGTGNYQETQYF

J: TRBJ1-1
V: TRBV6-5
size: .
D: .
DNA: TGTGCCAGCAGTAAGGACACCACGAACACTGAAGCTTTCTTT
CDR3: CASSKDTTNTEAFF

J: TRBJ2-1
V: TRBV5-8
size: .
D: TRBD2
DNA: TGTGCCAGCAGCTTGGCTATCCTAGCGGGCATAATCAATGAGCAGTTCTTC
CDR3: CASSLAILAGIINEQFF

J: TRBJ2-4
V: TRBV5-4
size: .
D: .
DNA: TGTGCCAGCAGCCTGCAAGGACAGTCACTAGCCAAAAACATTCAGTACTTC
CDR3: CASSLQGQSLAKNIQYF